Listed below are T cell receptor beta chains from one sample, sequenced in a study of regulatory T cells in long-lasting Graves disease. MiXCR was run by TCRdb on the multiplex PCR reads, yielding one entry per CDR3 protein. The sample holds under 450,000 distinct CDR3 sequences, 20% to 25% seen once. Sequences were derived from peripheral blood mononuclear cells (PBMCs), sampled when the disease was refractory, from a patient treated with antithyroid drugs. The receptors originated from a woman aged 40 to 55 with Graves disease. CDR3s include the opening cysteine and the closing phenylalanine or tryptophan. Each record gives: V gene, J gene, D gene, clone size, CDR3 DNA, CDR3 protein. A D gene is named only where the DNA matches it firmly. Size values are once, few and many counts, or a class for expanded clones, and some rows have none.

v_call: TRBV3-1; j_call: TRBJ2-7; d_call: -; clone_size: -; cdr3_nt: TGTGCCAGCAGCCCAGCCGAGACAGAGAGCGAGCAGTACTTC; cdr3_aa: CASSPAETESEQYF
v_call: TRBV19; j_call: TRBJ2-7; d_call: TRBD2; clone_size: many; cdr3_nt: TGTGCCAGTAGTCCTACGGGACTAGCGGACTACTACGAGCAGTACTTC; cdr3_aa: CASSPTGLADYYEQYF
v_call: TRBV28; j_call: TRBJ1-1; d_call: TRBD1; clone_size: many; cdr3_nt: TGTGCCAGCAGTTTTCATGGGACAGGGGGCACTGAAGCTTTCTTT; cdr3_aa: CASSFHGTGGTEAFF
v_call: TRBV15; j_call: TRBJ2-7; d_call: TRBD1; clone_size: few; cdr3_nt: TGTGCCACCAGCAGTCATCAGGGGGCTCCCTACGAGCAGTACTTC; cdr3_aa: CATSSHQGAPYEQYF
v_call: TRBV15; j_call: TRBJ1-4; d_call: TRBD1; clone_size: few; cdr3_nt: TGTGCCACCAGCAGGGACAGGGGTTCCGAAAAACTGTTTTTT; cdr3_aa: CATSRDRGSEKLFF
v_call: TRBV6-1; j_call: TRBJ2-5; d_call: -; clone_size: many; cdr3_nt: TGTGCCAGCAGTCAAGGCGTCGGAGAGACCCAGTACTTC; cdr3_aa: CASSQGVGETQYF
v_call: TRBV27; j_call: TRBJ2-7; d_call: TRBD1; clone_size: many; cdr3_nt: TGTGCCAGCAGTTTAACGGGACAGTCCTACGAGCAGTACTTC; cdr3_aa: CASSLTGQSYEQYF
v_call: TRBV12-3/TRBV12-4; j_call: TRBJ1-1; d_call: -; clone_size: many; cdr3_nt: TGTGCCAGCAGCCCTCGGTATCGATCGGGCACTGAAGCTTTCTTT; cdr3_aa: CASSPRYRSGTEAFF
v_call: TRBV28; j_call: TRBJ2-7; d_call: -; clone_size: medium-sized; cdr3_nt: TGTGCCAGCAGTTCAAGGACCGGTTCCTACGAGCAGTACTTC; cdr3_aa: CASSSRTGSYEQYF
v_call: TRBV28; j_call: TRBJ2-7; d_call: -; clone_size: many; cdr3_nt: TGTGCCAGCAGTTTATGGGGGCTAGTACATAACGACGAGCAGTACTTC; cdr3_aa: CASSLWGLVHNDEQYF
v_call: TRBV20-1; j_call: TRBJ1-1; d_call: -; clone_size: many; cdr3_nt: TGCAGTGCTAGAAGACAGGCTCGGGGGACTGAAGCTTTCTTT; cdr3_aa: CSARRQARGTEAFF
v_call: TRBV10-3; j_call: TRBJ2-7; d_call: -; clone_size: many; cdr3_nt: TGTGCCATCAGTGAGTCGATTGAAACGGCGAGGGATAAGACCTACGAGCAGTACTTC; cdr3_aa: CAISESIETARDKTYEQYF
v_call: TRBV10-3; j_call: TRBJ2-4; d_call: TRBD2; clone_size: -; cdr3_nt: TGTGCCATCAGTGACCGGACTAGCGGGAGGGAGAACATTCAGTACTTC; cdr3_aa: CAISDRTSGRENIQYF
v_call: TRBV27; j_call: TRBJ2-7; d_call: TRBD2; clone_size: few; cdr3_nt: TGTGCCAGCAGAGATATAGCGGGGGGGATCTACGAGCAGTACTTC; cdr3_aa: CASRDIAGGIYEQYF
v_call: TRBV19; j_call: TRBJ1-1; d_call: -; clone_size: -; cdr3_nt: TGTGCCAGTAGTATTACGGGCAGTCGCGAAGCTTTCTTT; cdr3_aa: CASSITGSREAFF
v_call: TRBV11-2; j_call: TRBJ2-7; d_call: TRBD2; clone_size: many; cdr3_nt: TGTGCCAGCAGCTCGGGACTAGCGGGACCCTACGAGCAGTACTTC; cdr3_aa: CASSSGLAGPYEQYF
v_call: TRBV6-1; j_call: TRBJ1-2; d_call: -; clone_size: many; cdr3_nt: TGTGCCAGCAGCGACTGGACAAACGGCTACACCTTC; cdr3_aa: CASSDWTNGYTF
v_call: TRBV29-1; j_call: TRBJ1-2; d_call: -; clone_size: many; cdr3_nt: TGCAGCGTTGACCGACTTCAGGGGAGTGGCTACACCTTC; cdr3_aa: CSVDRLQGSGYTF
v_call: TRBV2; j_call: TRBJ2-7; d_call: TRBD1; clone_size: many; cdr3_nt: TGTGCCTTCTACAGGGGTAGCAACGAGCAGTACTTC; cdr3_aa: CAFYRGSNEQYF
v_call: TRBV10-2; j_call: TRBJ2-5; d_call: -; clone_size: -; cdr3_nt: TGCGCCAGCAGTGAGCTCCGCCCGTTCTATAGCTCAGGAGGGGGAGAGACCCAGTACTTC; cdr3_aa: CASSELRPFYSSGGGETQYF
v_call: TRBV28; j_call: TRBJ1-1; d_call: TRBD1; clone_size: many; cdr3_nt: TGTGCCAGCAGTCCCCAGGGGGTGCGCACTGAAGCTTTCTTT; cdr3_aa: CASSPQGVRTEAFF
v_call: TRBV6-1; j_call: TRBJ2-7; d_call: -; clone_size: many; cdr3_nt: TGTGCCAGCAGCGCGTTGGACTACGAGCAGTACTTC; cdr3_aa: CASSALDYEQYF
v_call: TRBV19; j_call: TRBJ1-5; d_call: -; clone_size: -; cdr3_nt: TGTGCCAGTAGTGTTCCTGGCCGCTGGCGCAATCAGCCCCAGCATTTT; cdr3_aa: CASSVPGRWRNQPQHF
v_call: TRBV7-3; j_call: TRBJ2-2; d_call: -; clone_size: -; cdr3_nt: TGTGCCAGCAGCCCACCCCAGGGGTCGGTCACCGGGGAGCTGTTTTTT; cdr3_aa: CASSPPQGSVTGELFF
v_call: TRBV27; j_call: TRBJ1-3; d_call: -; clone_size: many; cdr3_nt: TGTGCCAGCAGTCAAGCAGGGGTCTCTGGAAACACCATATATTTT; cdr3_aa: CASSQAGVSGNTIYF
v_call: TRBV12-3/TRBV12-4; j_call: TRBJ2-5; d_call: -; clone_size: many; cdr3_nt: TGTGCCAGCAGTCATAGGACAGAGACCCAGTACTTC; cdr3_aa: CASSHRTETQYF
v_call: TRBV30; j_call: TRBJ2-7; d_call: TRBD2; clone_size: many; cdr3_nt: TGTGCCTGTTCCGTTAGCGGGATCTACGAGCAGTACTTC; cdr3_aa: CACSVSGIYEQYF
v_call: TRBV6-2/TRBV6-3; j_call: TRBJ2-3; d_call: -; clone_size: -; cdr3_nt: TGTGCCAGCAGTTCCGACAGGACCCTTAGCACAGATACGCAGTATTTT; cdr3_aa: CASSSDRTLSTDTQYF
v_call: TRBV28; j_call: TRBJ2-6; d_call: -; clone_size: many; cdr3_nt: TGTGCCAGCAGTTATACACCAGGGGAAACCGGGGCCAACGTCCTGACTTTC; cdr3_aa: CASSYTPGETGANVLTF
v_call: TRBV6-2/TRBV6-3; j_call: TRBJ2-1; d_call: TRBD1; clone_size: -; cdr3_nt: TGTGCCAGCAGTGGAGGACAGGGTTGGTATGAGCAGTTCTTC; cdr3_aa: CASSGGQGWYEQFF
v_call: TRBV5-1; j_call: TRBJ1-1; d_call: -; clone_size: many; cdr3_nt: TGCGCCAGCAGCCTCCTCGGGGGATTGACTGAAGCTTTCTTT; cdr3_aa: CASSLLGGLTEAFF
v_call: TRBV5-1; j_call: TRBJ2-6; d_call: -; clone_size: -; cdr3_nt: TGCGCCAGCAGCTTGGCCGCGGGTGCTGGGGCCAACGTCCTGACTTTC; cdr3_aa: CASSLAAGAGANVLTF